These 14 T cell receptor beta chains originate from one sample sequenced in a study of T cells after yellow fever vaccination (dated by TCRdb to between 2018 and 2021). To prepare the library, 5' RACE was applied. Sequencing used an Illumina NovaSeq 6000. The public reads were quality trimmed at Q25 with fastp and then assembled into clones with MiXCR by TCRdb, keeping productive beta chains. Each entry merges the rows of one CDR3 protein and shows their most common DNA and genes. The table for this sample lists about 300,000 distinct CDR3 sequences; 3.5% to 4.5% of them were counted only once. Together, the top ten hold 20% to 25% of the sample. This specimen's treatment or condition label, interpreted: live attenuated yellow fever vaccine strain. Sequenced material: PBMCs, taken 5 days after the yellow fever booster vaccination. The receptors were gathered from a young man who received the YFV17D yellow fever vaccine.

This clonotype was observed at least ten times. The chain carries TRBV20-1 and TRBJ2-5; TRBD2 matches at 7 bases. Trimming took 0 bases from V and 1 from J; bases not matched to a gene: 8. Germline CDR1 and CDR2: DFQATT and SNEGSKA (reference sequence). This CDR3 is built from 16 residues. CDR3 nucleotide sequence: TGCAGTGCTAGAGATCGGTCCCGGGGGGTCCAAGAGACCCAGTACTTC. Its translation is CSARDRSRGVQETQYF.

The chain has TRBV18 and TRBJ2-7; perhaps TRBD1 as D (6 bases). The CDR3 totals 14 residues. The V end was cut by 4 bases, the J end by 0 bases, with 10 bases between. The germline CDR1 and CDR2 sequences are KGHSH and LQKENI. CDR3 nucleotide sequence: TGTGCCAGCTCACGCGACAGGAGCTCCTACGAGCAGTACGTC. Residues: CASSRDRSSYEQYV.

This clonotype was counted between two and nine times. Compared with germline, one end of the junction differs, possibly owing to a read error. The chain joins TRBV7-8 to TRBJ2-1, with a possible D match to TRBD2 (5 bases). This CDR3 region has 14 residues. Germline-derived CDR1 and CDR2 are SGHVS and FQNEAQ. CDR3 nucleotides: TGTGCCAGCAGATTAGTAAACATCGGCGGGGAGCAGTTCTTC. Translation gives CASRLVNIGGEQFF.

The gene calls are TRBV7-2 and TRBJ1-1; 9 bases fit TRBD1. Trimming cost V 6 bases and J 8 bases; bases outside gene matches: 10. The CDR3 extends over 14 amino acids. Per the germline V gene, CDR1 is SGHTA and CDR2 is FQGNSA. The CDR3 reads CASRGQGTSLEAFF. For the CDR3, the DNA is TGTGCCAGCAGGGGACAGGGTACCAGTTTAGAAGCTTTCTTT.

This clonotype was observed at least ten times. J is TRBJ1-5 and V is TRBV12-3 or TRBV12-4; D call uncertain. With 2 bases removed from V and 5 bases from J, the gap between germline ends came to 10 bases. The CDR3 runs 14 residues. The CDR3 sequence is CASSLQTVDQPQHF. CDR3 DNA: TGTGCCAGCAGTTTACAGACGGTGGATCAGCCCCAGCATTTT.

This clonotype has at least ten counts. The rearrangement links TRBV5-1 to TRBJ2-3; no definite D call. The length of the CDR3 is 15 residues. V was cut by 1 base and J by 0 bases, with 9 bases left in between. Germline lookup yields CDR1 SGHRS and CDR2 YFSETQ. The CDR3 region has the DNA TGCGCCAGCAGCTTGTCCCAGATTAGCACAGATACGCAGTATTTT. Translating gives CASSLSQISTDTQYF.

This chain uses TRBV18 with TRBJ1-5; D is unresolved. This CDR3 spans 14 amino acids. From germline, CDR1 is KGHSH and CDR2 LQKENI. The V and J ends lost 6 bases and 8 bases respectively, with 17 bases between them. CDR3 region: CASSPSPGREPQHF. DNA of the CDR3: TGTGCCAGCTCCCCCAGCCCGGGAAGAGAGCCCCAGCATTTT.

This clonotype showed up just a few times. The genes are TRBV15 and TRBJ2-7; tentatively, D is TRBD2 (6 bases). Trimming took off 5 bases at V and 2 bases at J, with 13 bases between the two ends. CDR1 is LNHNV and CDR2 is YYDKDF in the germline V gene (reference sequence). The CDR3 consists of 14 residues. The CDR3 sequence is CATSRGDGTYEQYV. In nucleotides, the CDR3 is TGTGCCACCAGCCGCGGGGACGGTACCTACGAGCAGTACGTC.

V and J are TRBV5-1 and TRBJ1-5; 8 bases line up with TRBD1. CDR3 length: 14 residues. Per germline, CDR1 SGHRS and CDR2 YFSETQ. After removal of 3 bases from V and 5 bases from J, the junction contained 4 bases not matched to a gene. The CDR3 sequence is CASSYGQGDQPQHF. CDR3 nucleotides: TGCGCCAGCAGCTATGGACAGGGTGATCAGCCCCAGCATTTT.

This clonotype showed up many times. The J gene is TRBJ2-7, the V gene TRBV4-1; 8 nucleotides match TRBD2. The germline V gene encodes CDR1 MGHRA and CDR2 YSYEKL. The CDR3 is 16 amino acids. The V gene end was trimmed by 1 base and the J gene end by 2 bases; junction bases not matched to a gene: 7. This CDR3 reads CASSQAPAGGAYEQYV. The CDR3 DNA is TGCGCCAGCAGCCAAGCTCCTGCGGGGGGAGCCTACGAGCAGTACGTC.

This clonotype was detected many times. Its ends do not fully match the called genes, so a read error is possible. This chain joins TRBV7-9 and TRBJ2-3; D may match TRBD1 or TRBD2 (5 bases each). The germline CDR1 and CDR2 sequences are SEHNR and FQNEAQ (reference sequence). The CDR3 is made up of 17 amino acids. The CDR3 DNA reads TGTGCCAGCAGCTCCAATTGGGACCGGGTCATGAGAGATGCGCAGTATTTT. Amino acids: CASSSNWDRVMRDAQYF.

V gene TRBV7-9 combines with J gene TRBJ1-5; D call uncertain. V dropped 2 bases and J dropped 0 bases, with 8 bases sitting between them. The germline V gene encodes CDR1 SEHNR and CDR2 FQNEAQ (reference sequence). The CDR3 contains 15 residues. CDR3 nucleotides: TGTGCCAGCAGCTTAACCACGGATAGCAATCAGCCCCAGCATTTT. Its protein product is CASSLTTDSNQPQHF. The variable domain in full, with the rest retrieved from reference TRBV7-9 and TRBJ1-5, is DTGVSQNPRHKITKRGQNVTFRCDPISEHNRLYWYRQTLGQGPEFLTYFQNEAQLEKSRLLSDRFSAERPKGSFSTLEIQRTEQGDSAMYLCASSLTTDSNQPQHFGDGTRLSIL.

This clonotype was recorded a few times. The chain has TRBV3-1 and TRBJ1-2; D gene ambiguous. The CDR3 sequence is 12 residues long. Trimming took 2 bases from V and 7 from J, leaving 8 bases between them. Looked up from germline, CDR1 is LGHDT and CDR2 is YNNKEL (reference sequence). CDR3 sequence (DNA): TGTGCCAGCAGCCAACGGACGTCTGGCTACACCTTC. Translating it yields CASSQRTSGYTF.

The gene calls are TRBV20-1 and TRBJ2-5; TRBD1 might be the D (6 bases). V was shortened by 6 bases and J by 5 bases, with 16 bases between the two germline ends. Germline V gives CDR1 DFQATT, CDR2 SNEGSKA (reference sequence). The CDR3 is 13 amino acids. CDR3 loop: CSAPRGTGETQYF. In DNA form, the CDR3 reads TGCAGTGCCCCCAGGGGTACTGGGGAGACCCAGTACTTC.